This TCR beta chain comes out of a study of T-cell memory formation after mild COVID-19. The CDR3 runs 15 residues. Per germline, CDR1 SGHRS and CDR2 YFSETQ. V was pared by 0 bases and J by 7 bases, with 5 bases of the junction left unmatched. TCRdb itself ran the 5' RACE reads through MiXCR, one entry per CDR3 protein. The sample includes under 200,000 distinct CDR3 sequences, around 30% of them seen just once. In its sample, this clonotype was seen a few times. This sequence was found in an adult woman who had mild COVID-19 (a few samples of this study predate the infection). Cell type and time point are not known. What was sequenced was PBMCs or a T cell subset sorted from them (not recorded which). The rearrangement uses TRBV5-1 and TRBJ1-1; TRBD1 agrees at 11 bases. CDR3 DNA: TGCGCCAGCAGCTTGGGTGGGACAGGGGGATATGAAGCTTTCTTT. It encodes CASSLGGTGGYEAFF.